The next 19 T cell receptor beta chains were all read from a single sample in a study of blood T cell repertoires in COVID-19. Data came from immunoSEQ multiplex PCR; TCRdb stores just in-frame clones and leaves some out. The sample lists tens of thousands of clones, 79% seen once, with about 26% in the top ten. Sequenced input: peripheral blood. The receptors were gathered from a man between 60 and 70 years old with active or convalescent COVID-19.

This clone appeared a single time. The chain employs TRBV6-1 and TRBJ1-2; unclear D gene. Germline CDR1 is MNHNS and CDR2 is SASEGT. The CDR3 extends over 13 amino acids. V lost 1 base to trimming and J lost 5 bases, with 8 bases between them. The CDR3 nucleotides read TGTGCCAGCAGTGAAGTTCGGTGGTATGGCTACACCTTC. As protein: CASSEVRWYGYTF.

The chain couples TRBV6-2 or TRBV6-3 to TRBJ2-1; D might be TRBD2 (6 bases). CDR3 size: 15 residues. Germline V gene sequence: CDR1 MNHEY, CDR2 SVGEGT. V was shortened by 2 bases and J by 3 bases, with 11 bases between the two germline ends. The CDR3 loop reads CASSYRRDFYNEQFF. The CDR3 DNA sequence: TGTGCCAGCAGTTACCGCCGGGACTTCTACAATGAGCAGTTCTTC.

This chain connects TRBV5-6 to TRBJ1-5; D is unresolved. Trimming removed 3 bases from V and 3 bases from J, with 10 bases in between. Germline V gene sequence: CDR1 SGHDT, CDR2 YYEEEE. This CDR3 region has 14 residues. The CDR3 DNA is TGTGCCAGCAGCTCCGGGAGGTTCAATCAGCCCCAGCATTTT. This translates into CASSSGRFNQPQHF.

This clone appeared a few times. The chain has TRBV3-1 (or the pseudogene TRBV3-2) and TRBJ2-5, with 8 bases aligning to TRBD1. V trimming: 4 bases; J trimming: 4 bases; junction bases outside the gene matches: 5. The CDR3 is made up of 14 amino acids. Germline V gene data show CDR1 as LGHDT and CDR2 as YNNKEL (reference sequence). The chain's CDR3 is CASSRPGGPETQYF. In nucleotides, the CDR3 is TGTGCCAGCAGCCGTCCAGGGGGCCCAGAGACCCAGTACTTC.

The chain links TRBV27 to TRBJ2-7, with 8 bases that match TRBD2. Per germline, CDR1 MNHEY and CDR2 SMNVEV (reference sequence). V gave up 5 bases and J gave up 8 bases; unmatched junction bases: 11. The CDR3 covers 14 residues. The CDR3 loop reads CASSRMGLEVKQYF. CDR3 nucleotides: TGTGCCAGCAGTAGAATGGGACTAGAAGTTAAGCAGTACTTC.

The CDR3 DNA reads as TGTGCCAGCAGTGAACTAGCCGACCAAGAGACCCAGTACTTC. Translating gives CASSELADQETQYF. The chain uses TRBV25-1 and TRBJ2-5; tentatively, D is TRBD2 (5 bases). The CDR3 loop spans 14 amino acids. CDR1 is MGHDK, CDR2 SYGVNS, per germline. The V and J ends lost 2 bases and 0 bases respectively, with 7 bases between them.

This chain uses TRBV10-3 with TRBJ2-1; perhaps TRBD1 as D (6 bases). Germline V gives CDR1 ENHRY, CDR2 SYGVKD. The CDR3 extends over 14 amino acids. Trimming took 0 bases from V and 13 from J, leaving 16 bases between them. CDR3 amino acids: CAISESEGDGLQFF. The DNA for the CDR3 is TGTGCCATCAGTGAGTCCGAGGGGGACGGTCTTCAGTTCTTC.

The chain carries TRBV21-1 and TRBJ1-2; the listed D gene, TRBD1, was not tested against the DNA. TRBV21-1 is flagged as a pseudogene. CDR3 length: 12 amino acids. The CDR3 region has the DNA TGTGCCAGCAGCGTACAGGGCTATGGCTACACCTTC. Its translation is CASSVQGYGYTF.

The V and J genes are TRBV4-2 and TRBJ2-2; D unclear. The CDR3 covers 14 residues. CDR1 is LGHNA and CDR2 is YNFKEQ in the germline V gene. The V gene lost 1 base and the J gene lost 10 bases, with 13 bases spanning the gap. The DNA of the CDR3 is TGTGCCAGCAGCCAAGTTCGAGGTTTTGAGGAGCTGTTTTTT. The encoded protein is CASSQVRGFEELFF.

The chain recombines TRBV4-1 with TRBJ2-1; 8 bases are a match to TRBD2. V was clipped by 0 bases and J by 6 bases; unmatched bases: 4. This CDR3 has 15 residues. Per germline, CDR1 MGHRA and CDR2 YSYEKL. The CDR3 DNA follows: TGCGCCAGCAGCCAAGATCCGGGGGGGACCAATGAGCAGTTCTTC. It encodes CASSQDPGGTNEQFF.

This clone has a handful of counts. The chain carries TRBV6-6 and TRBJ1-1; D remains ambiguous. Trimming pared 0 bases from V and 3 bases from J, leaving 14 bases between. This CDR3 comprises 16 residues. From germline, CDR1 is MNHNY and CDR2 SVGAGI (reference sequence). The CDR3 nucleotides read TGTGCCAGCAGTTACTCGATGTCAGGATGGGACACTGAAGCTTTCTTT. Translated: CASSYSMSGWDTEAFF.

This clone was seen only a few times. As DNA, the CDR3 is TGTGCCAGCAGCTCCATGGGTGGAGGGAGCACCGGGGAGCTGTTTTTT. It translates to CASSSMGGGSTGELFF. The chain joins TRBV11-2 to TRBJ2-2; possibly TRBD2 for D (6 bases). The CDR3 covers 16 residues. V was trimmed by 4 bases and J by 4 bases, leaving 16 bases between them. Germline loops: CDR1 SGHAT, CDR2 FQNNGV.

This chain joins TRBV5-4 and TRBJ2-3; 10 nucleotides match TRBD2. V trimming: 0 bases; J trimming: 7 bases; junction bases outside the gene matches: 5. Germline V lookup: CDR1 SGHNT, CDR2 YYREEE (reference sequence). The CDR3 has 15 amino acids. CDR3: CASSLASGGGNTQYF. CDR3 DNA sequence: TGTGCCAGCAGCTTGGCTAGCGGGGGCGGAAATACGCAGTATTTT.

The chain uses TRBV7-9 and TRBJ1-4, with TRBD1 as a possible D gene (5 bases). Germline lookup yields CDR1 SEHNR and CDR2 FQNEAQ (reference sequence). CDR3 length equals 15 residues. The V end lost 5 bases, the J end lost 7 bases, and 17 bases lay between the germline ends. The CDR3 region has the DNA TGTGCCAGCAGCCCGGAGAGGCGGCAGGGTGAAAAACTGTTTTTT. Encoded protein: CASSPERRQGEKLFF.

The CDR3 nucleotides read TGCGCCAGCAGCGGACCTAGCGGGGGGGGCTCCTACAATGAGCAGTTCTTC. Amino acids: CASSGPSGGGSYNEQFF. This chain links TRBV4-1 with TRBJ2-1; 12 bases match TRBD2. V shed 5 bases, J shed 0 bases, and the junction held 5 bases outside the gene matches. Germline values: CDR1 MGHRA, CDR2 YSYEKL. CDR3 size: 17 residues.

The chain has TRBV12-3 or TRBV12-4 and TRBJ1-6; D is unclear. The CDR3 runs 13 residues. V shed 10 bases and J shed 8 bases, with 15 bases lying between them. The chain's CDR3 is CATGWTGDSPLHF. As DNA, the CDR3 is TGTGCCACAGGATGGACCGGGGATTCACCCCTCCACTTT.

The genes are TRBV7-2 and TRBJ2-1, with 8 bases that match TRBD1. The junction had 10 bases not matched to a gene; V was cut back by 6 bases and J by 6 bases. Germline V CDR1 and CDR2: SGHTA, FQGNSA. This CDR3 is built from 15 residues. The CDR3 coding sequence is TGTGCCAGCAGTTATGACAGGGGATCGTTCAATGAGCAGTTCTTC. It specifies CASSYDRGSFNEQFF. The complete variable domain, with remaining parts taken from reference TRBV7-2 and TRBJ2-1, reads GAGVSQSPSNKVTEKGKDVELRCDPISGHTALYWYRQSLGQGLEFLIYFQGNSAPDKSGLPSDRFSAERTGGSVSTLTIQRTQQEDSAVYLCASSYDRGSFNEQFFGPGTRLTVL.

This chain joins TRBV5-1 and TRBJ2-1; a weak D match, TRBD1 (6 bases). The CDR3 sequence is 14 residues long. CDR1 SGHRS and CDR2 YFSETQ come from the germline V gene. Deletions cut 0 bases from V and 7 bases from J, with 11 bases between. Written as DNA, the CDR3 is TGCGCCAGCAGCTTGGGACAGGCGGTAAATGAGCAGTTCTTC. This codes for CASSLGQAVNEQFF.

The gene calls are TRBV7-9 and TRBJ1-1, with D perhaps matching TRBD1 (5 bases). Germline CDR1 and CDR2: SEHNR and FQNEAQ (reference sequence). Deletions cut 2 bases from V and 4 bases from J, with 14 bases between. CDR3 length: 15 amino acids. In nucleotides, the CDR3 is TGTGCCAGCAGCTTACTGCGGGGCCCCACCACTGAAGCTTTCTTT. Its translation: CASSLLRGPTTEAFF. Complete variable domain (other parts from reference TRBV7-9 and TRBJ1-1): DTGVSQNPRHKITKRGQNVTFRCDPISEHNRLYWYRQTLGQGPEFLTYFQNEAQLEKSRLLSDRFSAERPKGSFSTLEIQRTEQGDSAMYLCASSLLRGPTTEAFFGQGTRLTVV.